Below are 28 T cell receptor beta chains sequenced from a single sample in a study of blood T cell repertoires in COVID-19. Sequencing used immunoSEQ multiplex PCR; TCRdb keeps in-frame clones, though not all of them. Here the sample spans around 300,000 clones, roughly 85% being singletons. Source material: peripheral blood. Receptors originate from a young woman with active or convalescent COVID-19.

The chain links TRBV7-2 to TRBJ2-3; 8 nucleotides line up with TRBD2. Trimming took 2 bases from V and 5 from J; bases not matched to a gene: 6. The germline gives CDR1 SGHTA, CDR2 FQGNSA. The CDR3 consists of 15 residues. As DNA, the CDR3 is TGTGCCAGCAGCTTACTGCGGGGGGTGGGAGATACGCAGTATTTT. Protein sequence: CASSLLRGVGDTQYF.

This clone was observed a single time. The chain links TRBV18 to TRBJ1-3; 10 bases are a match to TRBD1. Trimming cost V 3 bases and J 0 bases; bases outside gene matches: 8. Per the germline V gene, CDR1 is KGHSH and CDR2 is LQKENI. CDR3 length: 18 residues. As DNA, the CDR3 is TGTGCCAGCTCACCGACAGGGGGCCACCCACCCTCTGGAAACACCATATATTTT. Translating gives CASSPTGGHPPSGNTIYF. Full variable domain (rest looked up from reference TRBV18 and TRBJ1-3): NAGVMQNPRHLVRRRGQEARLRCSPMKGHSHVYWYRQLPEEGLKFMVYLQKENIIDESGMPKERFSAEFPKEGPSILRIQQVVRGDSAAYFCASSPTGGHPPSGNTIYFGEGSWLTVV.

The V call is TRBV5-1, the J call TRBJ2-3; 8 bases map to TRBD2. The CDR3 runs 16 residues. Germline V gene sequence: CDR1 SGHRS, CDR2 YFSETQ. V shed 4 bases and J 1 base; nucleotides not matched to a gene: 8. CDR3 loop: CASSDPQRGRTDTQYF. Written as DNA, the CDR3 is TGCGCCAGCAGCGACCCGCAGCGGGGGCGCACAGATACGCAGTATTTT.

The chain employs TRBV7-3 and TRBJ2-2, with 14 bases identical to TRBD2. Germline assignment: CDR1 SGHTA and CDR2 FQGTGA. Unmatched junction bases numbered 7, after V lost 5 bases and J lost 5 bases. There are 17 residues in the CDR3. CDR3 sequence: CASSPLRLAGGTGELFF. CDR3 nucleotide sequence: TGTGCCAGCAGCCCACTCCGACTAGCGGGGGGGACCGGGGAGCTGTTTTTT.

This rearrangement joins TRBV4-3 to TRBJ2-1; 13 nucleotides align to TRBD2. V was pared by 3 bases and J by 0 bases, with 8 bases of the junction left unmatched. The CDR3 consists of 19 residues. Per germline, CDR1 LGHNA and CDR2 YSLEER. CDR3 in amino acids: CASSHRLAGGLSSYNEQFF. Here the CDR3 DNA reads TGCGCCAGCAGCCACCGACTAGCGGGGGGCCTTAGCTCCTACAATGAGCAGTTCTTC.

The sample holds one count of this clone. V is TRBV6-5 and J is TRBJ1-6; TRBD1 might be the D (6 bases). The germline V gene has CDR1 MNHEY and CDR2 SVGAGI. The CDR3 contains 16 residues. Trimming pared 2 bases from V and 10 bases from J, leaving 18 bases between. The CDR3 spells CASSYQWGQVNSPLHF. The CDR3 DNA sequence: TGTGCCAGCAGTTACCAGTGGGGACAAGTCAACTCACCCCTCCACTTT.

V is TRBV28 and J is TRBJ2-3, with D maybe TRBD1 (6 bases). V dropped 5 bases and J dropped 4 bases, with 13 bases sitting between them. The CDR3 runs 14 residues. Germline CDR1 is MDHEN and CDR2 is SYDVKM. CDR3 residues: CASSLQGGPDTQYF. The DNA for the CDR3 is TGTGCCAGCAGTCTACAGGGCGGGCCAGATACGCAGTATTTT.

V is TRBV3-1 (or the pseudogene TRBV3-2) and J is TRBJ1-4, with TRBD1 matching over 8 bases. Germline loops: CDR1 LGHDT, CDR2 YNNKEL (reference sequence). The CDR3 is 18 residues long. V shed 0 bases, J shed 1 base, and the junction held 7 bases outside the gene matches. CDR3 sequence: CASSQDRGHEGTNEKLFF. The CDR3 coding sequence is TGTGCCAGCAGCCAAGACAGGGGGCATGAGGGAACTAATGAAAAACTGTTTTTT.

The sample holds one count of this clone. The chain recombines TRBV5-4 with TRBJ2-5; tentatively, D is TRBD2 (6 bases). Germline assignment: CDR1 SGHNT and CDR2 YYREEE (reference sequence). This CDR3 region has 14 residues. V lost 1 base and J 5 bases, leaving 12 bases between the germline ends. The CDR3 here is CASSLIEGGETQYF. DNA of the CDR3: TGTGCCAGCAGCTTGATTGAGGGAGGTGAGACCCAGTACTTC.

The genes are TRBV28 and TRBJ1-2; D is ambiguous. This CDR3 region has 12 residues. Trimming removed 4 bases from V and 5 bases from J, with 8 bases in between. Looked up from germline, CDR1 is MDHEN and CDR2 is SYDVKM. DNA for the CDR3: TGTGCCAGCAGTTCTAAATATTATGGCTACACCTTC. This sequence encodes CASSSKYYGYTF.

This clone was found once. This chain uses TRBV21-1 with TRBJ1-5; the table's D gene call, TRBD1, was not cross checked with the DNA. TRBV21-1 is a recognized pseudogene. The CDR3 contains 19 residues. The CDR3 coding sequence is TGTGCCAGCAGCAAAGCCCCCGGGAAACAGGGGAAACTTAATCAGCCCCAGCATTTT. Translating gives CASSKAPGKQGKLNQPQHF.

The gene calls are TRBV7-2 and TRBJ2-5, with TRBD2 matching 10 bases. The V segment lost 8 bases and the J segment 3 bases; nucleotides outside the gene matches: 6. The V gene's germline CDR1 is SGHTA and CDR2 FQGNSA. The CDR3 loop spans 14 amino acids. The CDR3 coding sequence is TGTGCCAGCCGACGTAGCGGGGGGAAAGAGACCCAGTACTTC. Residues: CASRRSGGKETQYF.

This chain uses TRBV21-1 with TRBJ1-6; the DNA was not used to check the table's D call, TRBD1. TRBV21-1 is marked as a pseudogene. The CDR3 sequence is 15 residues long. The CDR3 nucleotides read TGTGCCAGCAGCTTTCGGACAGGGGACGGTTCACCCCTCCACTTT. Its protein product is CASSFRTGDGSPLHF.

This clone has a single count. The rearrangement uses TRBV24-1 and TRBJ1-4, with D hard to call. The CDR3 has 15 residues. Germline V gene data show CDR1 as KGHDR and CDR2 as SFDVKD. Between the trimmed V and J ends, which lost 3 bases and 7 bases, there was a span of 14 bases. The CDR3 is CATSDAQTGGEKLFF. CDR3 nucleotides: TGTGCCACCAGTGATGCCCAGACCGGAGGTGAAAAACTGTTTTTT.

The rearrangement joins TRBV2 to TRBJ2-5; 8 bases are a match to TRBD1. The CDR3 runs to 14 residues. V was clipped by 4 bases and J by 2 bases; unmatched bases: 3. CDR1 SNHLY and CDR2 FYNNEI come from the germline V gene. DNA for the CDR3: TGTGCCAGCAGTGGAGGACAGGGTCAAGAGACCCAGTACTTC. The encoded protein is CASSGGQGQETQYF. The variable domain in full, completed from reference TRBV2 and TRBJ2-5, reads EPEVTQTPSHQVTQMGQEVILRCVPISNHLYFYWYRQILGQKVEFLVSFYNNEISEKSEIFDDQFSVERPDGSNFTLKIRSTKLEDSAMYFCASSGGQGQETQYFGPGTRLLVL.

The CDR3 region has the DNA TGTGCCAGCTCACGGGCCGAGCTACTAGCGGGGGGGCCAGATGAGCAGTTCTTC. Amino acids: CASSRAELLAGGPDEQFF. The J gene is TRBJ2-1, the V gene TRBV18; 13 bases map to TRBD2. Trimming took 4 bases from V and 8 from J; bases not matched to a gene: 14. The V gene's germline CDR1 is KGHSH and CDR2 LQKENI. CDR3 length equals 18 residues.

The V call is TRBV3-1 (or the pseudogene TRBV3-2), the J call TRBJ2-1; 8 bases map to TRBD1. J gave up 3 bases and V 5 bases, and 9 bases lay outside the gene matches. The CDR3 totals 16 residues. Germline V gene sequence: CDR1 LGHDT, CDR2 YNNKEL (reference sequence). The CDR3 sequence: CASSFRRDRLYNEQFF. In DNA form, the CDR3 reads TGTGCCAGCAGCTTTCGACGGGACAGGCTCTACAATGAGCAGTTCTTC.

This chain joins TRBV9 and TRBJ2-5, with unresolved D. Trimming stripped 4 bases from V and 5 bases from J, with 18 bases between. CDR1 SGDLS and CDR2 YYNGEE come from the germline V gene. CDR3 length: 15 residues. The CDR3 nucleotides read TGTGCCAGCAGCCGTCAGATGGCATTATTCGAGACCCAGTACTTC. Amino acids: CASSRQMALFETQYF.

The rearrangement joins TRBV24-1 to TRBJ1-2; 12 positions match TRBD1. CDR3 length: 17 amino acids. Germline lookup yields CDR1 KGHDR and CDR2 SFDVKD. The ends lost 4 bases at V and 7 bases at J; junction bases unmatched: 12. The CDR3 DNA is TGTGCCACCAGTGACCCCAGCCGGGACAGGGGGCGAGGTGGCTACACCTTC. It specifies CATSDPSRDRGRGGYTF.

This rearrangement joins TRBV29-1 to TRBJ1-3, with a weak D call TRBD1 (6 bases). CDR1 and CDR2 from the germline V gene are SQVTM and ANQGSEA. Trimming took off 0 bases at V and 0 bases at J, with 15 bases between the two ends. The CDR3 consists of 17 residues. The CDR3 here is CSVEDSSRDNSGNTIYF. CDR3 sequence (DNA): TGCAGCGTTGAAGATTCCTCTCGGGACAACTCTGGAAACACCATATATTTT.

This chain connects TRBV7-2 to TRBJ2-5; 7 nucleotides agree with TRBD2. V lost 2 bases and J lost 3; bases outside the gene matches: 3. This CDR3 spans 14 amino acids. Germline CDR1 and CDR2: SGHTA and FQGNSA. The DNA for the CDR3 is TGTGCCAGCAGCTTAAGCGGGATTGAAGAGACCCAGTACTTC. Protein product: CASSLSGIEETQYF.

The chain recombines TRBV30 with TRBJ1-1; TRBD1 is a possible D gene (6 bases). The CDR3 is made up of 13 amino acids. CDR1 and CDR2 (germline): GTSNPN, SVGIG (reference sequence). V lost 1 base and J 5 bases, leaving 11 bases between the germline ends. CDR3 bases: TGTGCCTGGAGTGCGGGGAGGGGGACTGAAGCTTTCTTT. It translates to CAWSAGRGTEAFF.

The chain employs TRBV29-1 and TRBJ2-3; TRBD2 agrees at 7 bases. The V gene's germline CDR1 is SQVTM and CDR2 ANQGSEA. This CDR3 is built from 13 residues. Germline trimming cut 4 bases from V and 0 bases from J; bases unmatched to any gene: 1. The DNA of the CDR3 is TGCAGCGTTGCGGGGGGAAGCACAGATACGCAGTATTTT. Translating it yields CSVAGGSTDTQYF.

The V and J genes are TRBV27 and TRBJ1-2; TRBD1 matches at 8 bases. V lost 6 bases, J lost 8 bases, and 17 bases stayed unmatched. This CDR3 has 16 residues. The germline V gene encodes CDR1 MNHEY and CDR2 SMNVEV (reference sequence). The CDR3 loop is CASSDLWTGTPEGYTF. The CDR3 DNA reads TGTGCCAGCAGCGATTTGTGGACAGGGACGCCGGAGGGCTACACCTTC.

The CDR3 sequence is CASSETVSGNTIYF. In DNA, the CDR3 is TGTGCCAGCAGTGAAACGGTCTCTGGAAACACCATATATTTT. V gene TRBV2 combines with J gene TRBJ1-3; D gene uncertain. CDR1 is SNHLY, CDR2 FYNNEI, per germline. Between the trimmed V and J ends, which lost 2 bases and 0 bases, there was a span of 5 bases. The length of the CDR3 is 14 residues.

The chain uses TRBV6-5 and TRBJ1-2, with 7 positions matching TRBD1. Germline V gene lookup returns CDR1 MNHEY and CDR2 SVGAGI. The CDR3 contains 13 residues. V lost 5 bases to trimming and J lost 5 bases; unmatched junction nucleotides: 5. The CDR3 loop reads CASSTRQGYGYTF. Here the CDR3 DNA reads TGTGCCAGCAGTACTCGACAGGGTTATGGCTACACCTTC.

This rearrangement joins TRBV12-3 or TRBV12-4 to TRBJ2-7; tentatively, D is TRBD1 (5 bases). V lost 4 bases, J lost 3 bases, and 10 bases lay in between. The CDR3 is 13 amino acids. The CDR3 DNA is TGTGCCAGCAGTTACTACCAGGGCTACGAGCAGTACTTC. It translates to CASSYYQGYEQYF.

In DNA, the CDR3 is TGTGCCAGCAGTCGGATAAGAGGGTACACTGAAGCTTTCTTT. As protein: CASSRIRGYTEAFF. The V gene is TRBV6-5, the J gene TRBJ1-1; D is unclear. V was shortened by 5 bases and J by 3 bases, with 13 bases between the two germline ends. Germline values: CDR1 MNHEY, CDR2 SVGAGI. This CDR3 is built from 14 residues.